This TCR beta chain emerged from a study of T-cell reconstitution after alpha-beta-depleted transplantation in children. The library targeted TCRbeta and was prepared with unique molecular identifiers. One entry per CDR3 protein, called by TCRdb with MiXCR from the PCR reads. The sample shows roughly 74,000 distinct CDR3 sequences, about a sixth of them seen only once. CDR3 length: 14 residues. CDR1 is MNHEY, CDR2 SVGAGI, per germline. Trimming pared 0 bases from V and 7 bases from J, leaving 13 bases between. The gene calls are TRBV6-5 and TRBJ2-7, with D possibly being TRBD1 (7 bases). The sample was PBMCs, mostly from graft donor cells, taken 360 days after TCRalphabeta/CD19-depleted stem cell transplant. This sequence was found in a male patient under 10 years old who had a stem cell transplant for acute lymphoblastic leukemia, so the T cells may come from the graft donor. CDR3 nucleotide sequence: TGTGCCAGCAGTTACTCCCCAGGGGGGAAGGAGCAGTACTTC. This translates into CASSYSPGGKEQYF.